The clone carrying this T cell receptor (beta chain) was observed a few times. Its antigen is still unknown. V lost 7 bases and J lost 0; bases outside the gene matches: 8. Per germline, CDR1 SNHLY and CDR2 FYNNEI. CDR3 size: 15 residues. The sample is drawn from a study of cytomegalovirus exposure and HLA in healthy donors. Findings and limits, study-wide: Earlier results showed most TCR beta V segments being productive about 87% or about 30% of the time.

With 60 Vbeta and 13 Jbeta primers, the PCR was carried out. The table came from immunoSEQ multiplex PCR; TCRdb's copy has only in-frame clones and leaves some out. Of 150,000 to 200,000 clones listed, 75% are singletons. Donors were ostensibly healthy at sampling, although undocumented immune exposures were probable. This TCR was sampled from a woman aged 40 to 49 in good health and CMV-seropositive. Material for sequencing was PBMCs. The chain couples TRBV2 to TRBJ2-7; TRBD2 agrees at 8 bases. The CDR3 reads CASTPLGTSSYEQYF. The CDR3 DNA reads as TGTGCCAGCACCCCCCTCGGGACTAGCTCCTACGAGCAGTACTTC.